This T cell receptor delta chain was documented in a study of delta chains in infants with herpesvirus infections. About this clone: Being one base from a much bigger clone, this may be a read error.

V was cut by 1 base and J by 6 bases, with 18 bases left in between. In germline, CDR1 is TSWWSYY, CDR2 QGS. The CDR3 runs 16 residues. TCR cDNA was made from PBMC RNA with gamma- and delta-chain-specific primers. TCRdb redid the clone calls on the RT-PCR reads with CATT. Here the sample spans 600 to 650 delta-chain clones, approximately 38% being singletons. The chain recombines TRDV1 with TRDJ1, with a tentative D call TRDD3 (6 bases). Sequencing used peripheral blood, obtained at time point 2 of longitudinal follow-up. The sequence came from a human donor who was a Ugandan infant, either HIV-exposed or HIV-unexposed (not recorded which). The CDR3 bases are TGTGCTCTTGGGGAACGTCCTATTCGGGGGAGCTATAAACTCATCTTT. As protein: CALGERPIRGSYKLIF.